This TCR beta chain was sequenced for a study of blood T cell repertoires in COVID-19. At the level of the study: Donors in the United States, Italy and Spain gave samples during acute or convalescent COVID-19. PBMCs, B-cell-depleted T cells, or T cells provided the cDNA or gDNA that made up the material.

Per the authors' pipeline: From reference gene primer amplification, estimates of nucleated cell counts were derived. The data were produced by immunoSEQ multiplex PCR, yet TCRdb's version contains in-frame clones alone and is incomplete. That table is the source of V, J and clone size, and D and trimming were worked out from the DNA. The sample contains fewer than 200,000 clones, roughly nine tenths of which appear only once. Looked up from germline, CDR1 is ENHRY and CDR2 is SYGVKD. The CDR3 spans 13 residues. V was pared by 6 bases and J by 1 base, with 9 bases between. Source material: peripheral blood. The source of this sequence is a man between 18 and 29 years old who had recovered from COVID-19. The chain carries TRBV10-3 and TRBJ1-1; TRBD1 is a possible D gene (5 bases). The CDR3 DNA reads TGTGCCATCAGGTTAGGGGAGAACACTGAAGCTTTCTTT. Translating gives CAIRLGENTEAFF.